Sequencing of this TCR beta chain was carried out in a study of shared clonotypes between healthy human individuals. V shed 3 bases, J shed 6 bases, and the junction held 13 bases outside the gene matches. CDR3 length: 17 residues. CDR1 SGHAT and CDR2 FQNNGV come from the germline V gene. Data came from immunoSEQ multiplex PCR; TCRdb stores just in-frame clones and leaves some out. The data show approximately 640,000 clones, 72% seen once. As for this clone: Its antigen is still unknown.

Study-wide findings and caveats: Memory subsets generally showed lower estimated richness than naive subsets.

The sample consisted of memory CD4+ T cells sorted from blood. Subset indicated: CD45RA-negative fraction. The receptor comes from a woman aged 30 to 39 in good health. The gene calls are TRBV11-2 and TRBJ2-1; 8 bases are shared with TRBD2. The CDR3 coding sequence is TGTGCCAGCAGCTTGGAGAGACCGGGACTAGGCCGCAATGAGCAGTTCTTC. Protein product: CASSLERPGLGRNEQFF.